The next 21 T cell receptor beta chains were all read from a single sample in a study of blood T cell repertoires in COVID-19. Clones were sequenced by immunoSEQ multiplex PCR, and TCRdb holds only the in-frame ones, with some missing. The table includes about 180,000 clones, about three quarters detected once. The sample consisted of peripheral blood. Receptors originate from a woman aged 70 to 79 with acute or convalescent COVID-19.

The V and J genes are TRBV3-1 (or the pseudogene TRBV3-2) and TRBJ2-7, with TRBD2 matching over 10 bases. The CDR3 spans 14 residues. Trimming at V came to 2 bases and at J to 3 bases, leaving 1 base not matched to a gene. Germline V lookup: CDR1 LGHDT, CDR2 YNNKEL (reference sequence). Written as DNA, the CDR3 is TGTGCCAGCAGCCAATTAGCGGGAGGCTACGAGCAGTACTTC. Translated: CASSQLAGGYEQYF.

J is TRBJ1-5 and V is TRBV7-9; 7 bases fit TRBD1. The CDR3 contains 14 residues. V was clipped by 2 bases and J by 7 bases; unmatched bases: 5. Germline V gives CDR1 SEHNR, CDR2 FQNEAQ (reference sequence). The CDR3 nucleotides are TGTGCCAGCAGCTTATTAGGGACAGCGCAGCCCCAGCATTTT. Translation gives CASSLLGTAQPQHF.

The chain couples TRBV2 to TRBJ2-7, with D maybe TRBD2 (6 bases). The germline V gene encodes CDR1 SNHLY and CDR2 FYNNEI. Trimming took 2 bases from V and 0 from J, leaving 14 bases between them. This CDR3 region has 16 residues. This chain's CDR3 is CASSEHGTDSSYEQYF. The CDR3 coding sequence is TGTGCCAGCAGTGAACACGGGACTGACAGCTCCTACGAGCAGTACTTC.

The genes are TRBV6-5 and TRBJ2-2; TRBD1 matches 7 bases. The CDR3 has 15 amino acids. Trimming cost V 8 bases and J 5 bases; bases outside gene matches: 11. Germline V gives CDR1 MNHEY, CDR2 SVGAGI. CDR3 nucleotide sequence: TGTGCCAGCGGACGTAACAGGGGTACTACCGGGGAGCTGTTTTTT. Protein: CASGRNRGTTGELFF.

CDR3 nucleotides: TGCGCCAGCAGCCCAGGGCTTCGGGGGGGCAATCAGCCCCAGCATTTT. Protein product: CASSPGLRGGNQPQHF. This chain joins TRBV5-1 and TRBJ1-5, with TRBD1 as a possible D gene (5 bases). V lost 4 bases and J lost 2, with 16 bases in between. Germline CDR1 is SGHRS and CDR2 is YFSETQ. CDR3 length: 16 amino acids.

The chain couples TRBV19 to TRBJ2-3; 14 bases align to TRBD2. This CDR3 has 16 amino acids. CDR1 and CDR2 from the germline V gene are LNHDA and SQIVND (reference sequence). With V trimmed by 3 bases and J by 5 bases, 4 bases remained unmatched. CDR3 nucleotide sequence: TGTGCCAGTAGTATCGGACTAGCGGGAGGTGTAGATACGCAGTATTTT. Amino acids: CASSIGLAGGVDTQYF.

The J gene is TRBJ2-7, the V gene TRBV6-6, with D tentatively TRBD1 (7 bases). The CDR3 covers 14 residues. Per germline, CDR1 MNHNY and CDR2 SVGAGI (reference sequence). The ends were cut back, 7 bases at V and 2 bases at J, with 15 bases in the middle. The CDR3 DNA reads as TGTGCCAGCACTGACAGGGAGGCGACCTACGAGCAGTACTTC. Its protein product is CASTDREATYEQYF.

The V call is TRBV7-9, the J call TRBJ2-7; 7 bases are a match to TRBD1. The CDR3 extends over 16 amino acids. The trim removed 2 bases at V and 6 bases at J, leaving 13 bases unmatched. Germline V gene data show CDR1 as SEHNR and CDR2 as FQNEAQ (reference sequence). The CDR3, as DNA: TGTGCCAGCAGCTTATACCGCACAGGGGTCCGGGGCGAGCAGTACTTC. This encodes CASSLYRTGVRGEQYF.

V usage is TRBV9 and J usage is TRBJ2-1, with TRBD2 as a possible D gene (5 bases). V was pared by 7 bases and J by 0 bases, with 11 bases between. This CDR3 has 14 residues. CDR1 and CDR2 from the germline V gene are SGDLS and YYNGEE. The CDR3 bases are TGTGCCAGCGCTGGGAGTAGCTCCTACAATGAGCAGTTCTTC. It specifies CASAGSSSYNEQFF.

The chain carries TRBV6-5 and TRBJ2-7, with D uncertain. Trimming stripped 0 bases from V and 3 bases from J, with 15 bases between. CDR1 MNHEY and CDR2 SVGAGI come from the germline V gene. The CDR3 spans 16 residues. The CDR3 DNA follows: TGTGCCAGCAGTTACTCTGTTAGTCCCCAGGACTACGAGCAGTACTTC. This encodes CASSYSVSPQDYEQYF.

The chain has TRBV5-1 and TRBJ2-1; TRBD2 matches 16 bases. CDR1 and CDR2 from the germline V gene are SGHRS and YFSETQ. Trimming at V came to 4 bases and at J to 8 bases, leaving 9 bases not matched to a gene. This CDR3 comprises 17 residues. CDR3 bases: TGCGCCAGCAGCATAGGGACTAGCGGGAGGGCCATTGATGAGCAGTTCTTC. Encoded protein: CASSIGTSGRAIDEQFF.

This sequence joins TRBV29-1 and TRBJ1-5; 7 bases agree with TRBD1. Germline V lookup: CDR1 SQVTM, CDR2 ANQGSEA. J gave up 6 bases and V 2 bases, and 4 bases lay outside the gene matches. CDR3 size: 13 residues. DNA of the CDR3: TGCAGCGTTGAAAGGGGGCCTGGTCAGCCCCAGCATTTT. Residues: CSVERGPGQPQHF.

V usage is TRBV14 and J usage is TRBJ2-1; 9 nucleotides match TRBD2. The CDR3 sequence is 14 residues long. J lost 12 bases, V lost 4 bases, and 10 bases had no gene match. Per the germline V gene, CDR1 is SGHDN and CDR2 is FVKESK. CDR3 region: CASSLAGGPDRQFF. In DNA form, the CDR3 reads TGTGCCAGCAGCCTGGCGGGAGGGCCTGATCGGCAGTTCTTC. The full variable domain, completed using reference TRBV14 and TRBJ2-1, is EAGVTQFPSHSVIEKGQTVTLRCDPISGHDNLYWYRRVMGKEIKFLLHFVKESKQDESGMPNNRFLAERTGGTYSTLKVQPAELEDSGVYFCASSLAGGPDRQFFGPGTRLTVL.

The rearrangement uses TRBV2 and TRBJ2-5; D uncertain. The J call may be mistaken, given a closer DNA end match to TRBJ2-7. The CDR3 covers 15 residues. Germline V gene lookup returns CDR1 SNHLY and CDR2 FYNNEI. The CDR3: CASSEIGQLAYEQYF. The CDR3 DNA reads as TGTGCCAGCAGTGAGATCGGGCAGCTAGCCTACGAGCAGTACTTC.

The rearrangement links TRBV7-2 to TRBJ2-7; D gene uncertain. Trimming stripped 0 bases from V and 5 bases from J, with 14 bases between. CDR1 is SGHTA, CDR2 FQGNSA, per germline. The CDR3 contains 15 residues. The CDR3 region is CASSLAPSNNDEQYF. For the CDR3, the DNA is TGTGCCAGCAGCTTAGCGCCTAGTAATAACGACGAGCAGTACTTC.

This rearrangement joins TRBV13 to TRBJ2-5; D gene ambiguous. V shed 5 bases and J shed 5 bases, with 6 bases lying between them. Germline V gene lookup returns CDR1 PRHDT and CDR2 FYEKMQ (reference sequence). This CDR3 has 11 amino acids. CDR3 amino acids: CASSPRETQYF. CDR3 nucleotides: TGTGCCAGCAGCCCGCGGGAGACCCAGTACTTC.

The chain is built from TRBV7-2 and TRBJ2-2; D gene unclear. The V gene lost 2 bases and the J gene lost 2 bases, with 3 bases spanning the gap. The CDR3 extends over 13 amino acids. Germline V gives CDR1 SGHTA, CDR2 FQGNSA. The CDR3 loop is CASSLLNTGELFF. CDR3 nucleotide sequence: TGTGCCAGCAGCTTACTCAACACCGGGGAGCTGTTTTTT.

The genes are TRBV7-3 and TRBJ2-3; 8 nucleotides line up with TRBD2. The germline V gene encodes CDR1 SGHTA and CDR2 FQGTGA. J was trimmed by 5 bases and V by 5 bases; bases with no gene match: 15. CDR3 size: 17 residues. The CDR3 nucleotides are TGTGCCAGCAGCCCGGGGAGGACTAGCTATGGGGGAGATACGCAGTATTTT. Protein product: CASSPGRTSYGGDTQYF. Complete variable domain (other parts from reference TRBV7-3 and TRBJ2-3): GAGVSQTPSNKVTEKGKYVELRCDPISGHTALYWYRQSLGQGPEFLIYFQGTGAADDSGLPNDRFFAVRPEGSVSTLKIQRTERGDSAVYLCASSPGRTSYGGDTQYFGPGTRLTVL.

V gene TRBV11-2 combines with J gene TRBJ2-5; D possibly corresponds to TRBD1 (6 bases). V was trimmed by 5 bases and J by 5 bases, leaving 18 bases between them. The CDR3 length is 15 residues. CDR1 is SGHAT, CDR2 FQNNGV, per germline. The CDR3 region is CASSQTGNRAETQYF. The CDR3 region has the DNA TGTGCCAGCAGCCAGACGGGGAACAGGGCCGAGACCCAGTACTTC.

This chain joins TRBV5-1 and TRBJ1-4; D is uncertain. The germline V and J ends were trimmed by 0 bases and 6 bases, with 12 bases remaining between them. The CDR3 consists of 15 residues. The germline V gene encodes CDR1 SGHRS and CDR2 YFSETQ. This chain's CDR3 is CASSLVEGSDEKLFF. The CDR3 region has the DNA TGCGCCAGCAGCTTGGTGGAGGGTTCCGATGAAAAACTGTTTTTT.

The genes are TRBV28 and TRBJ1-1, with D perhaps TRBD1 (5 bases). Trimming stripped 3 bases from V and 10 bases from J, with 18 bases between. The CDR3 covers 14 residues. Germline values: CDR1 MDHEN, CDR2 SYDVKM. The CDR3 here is CASSLGGLGVRAFF. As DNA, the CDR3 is TGTGCCAGCAGTTTGGGGGGTCTTGGGGTCAGAGCTTTCTTT.